This is a list of T cell receptor beta chains from one sample in a study of vaccination effects on CD4 cells after COVID-19. The protocol was immunoSEQ multiplex PCR, while the TCRdb copy is restricted to in-frame clones and leaves out a portion. Of about 27,000 clones in the sample, roughly 70% are singletons; the top ten hold roughly 22%. Antigens for these TCRs are unknown. This specimen was CD4+ T cells from PBMCs cultured with HCoV-NL63 spike peptides, taken before COVID-19 vaccination. Receptors originate from a human donor who received a COVID-19 vaccine. Each CDR3 is given with its conserved first and last residue. A D gene is named only where the DNA matches it firmly. Rows may omit the clone size; those that give it use once, few, many or a size class.

15,TRBJ2-7,.,.,TRBV7-9,CASSRGGQGGGEQYF,TGTGCCAGCAGTCGAGGCGGACAGGGAGGGGGCGAGCAGTACTTC
16,TRBJ1-1,.,.,TRBV5-5,CASSLVGGGMNTEAFF,TGTGCCAGCAGCTTGGTGGGGGGGGGCATGAACACTGAAGCTTTCTTT
16,TRBJ2-3,.,.,TRBV6-2/TRBV6-3,CASSTPFLGMTDTQYF,TGTGCCAGCAGCACCCCCTTTCTGGGGATGACAGATACGCAGTATTTT
15,TRBJ1-2,.,.,TRBV9,CASSPGGESNYGYTF,TGTGCCAGCAGCCCCGGGGGGGAATCTAACTATGGCTACACCTTC
14,TRBJ2-2,.,.,TRBV27,CASSLKPELGELFF,TGTGCCAGCAGTTTGAAGCCAGAACTCGGGGAGCTGTTTTTT
11,TRBJ2-5,.,.,TRBV20-1,CSARGLGTQYF,TGCAGTGCTAGGGGGCTCGGGACCCAGTACTTC
15,TRBJ2-3,.,few,TRBV4-1,CASSQGVSDSDTQYF,TGCGCCAGCAGCCAGGGAGTTAGCGATTCAGATACGCAGTATTTT
13,TRBJ2-2,.,.,TRBV11-2,CASSLVDTGELFF,TGTGCCAGCAGCTTAGTGGACACCGGGGAGCTGTTTTTT
13,TRBJ1-2,TRBD1,once,TRBV10-2,CASSPGTAYGYTF,TGCGCCAGCTCCCCGGGGACAGCCTATGGCTACACCTTC
13,TRBJ2-1,.,.,TRBV9,CASSVEQNNEQFF,TGTGCCAGCAGCGTAGAACAGAACAATGAGCAGTTCTTC
18,TRBJ2-7,TRBD2,.,TRBV2,CASSLTSGRTPLTLEQYF,TGTGCCAGCAGCCTCACTAGCGGGAGGACCCCTTTAACTCTCGAGCAGTACTTC
15,TRBJ2-1,TRBD2,few,TRBV28,CASSLGLAGVNEQFF,TGTGCCAGCAGTTTAGGACTAGCGGGAGTGAATGAGCAGTTCTTC
18,TRBJ1-5,.,.,TRBV6-4,CASSRLYVCGTSEQPQHF,TGTGCCAGCAGTCGACTTTATGTCTGTGGGACGAGCGAACAGCCCCAGCATTTT
15,TRBJ2-2,TRBD2,.,TRBV5-6,CASSPGLLSPGELFF,TGTGCCAGCAGCCCGGGACTACTTTCCCCCGGGGAGCTGTTTTTT
16,TRBJ1-5,.,.,TRBV19,CASSSGPSNSNQPQHF,TGTGCCAGTAGTTCGGGACCCTCGAATAGCAATCAGCCCCAGCATTTT
15,TRBJ2-7,TRBD1,.,TRBV7-9,CASSQGTGRSYEQYF,TGTGCCAGCAGCCAAGGGACAGGGAGGTCCTACGAGCAGTACTTC
12,TRBJ2-7,.,.,TRBV3-1/TRBV3-2,CASSQAAYEQYF,TGTGCCAGCAGCCAAGCTGCGTACGAGCAGTACTTC
17,TRBJ1-1,.,.,TRBV18,CASSPLRAVSLNTEAFF,TGTGCCAGCTCACCACTCCGGGCGGTATCTTTGAACACTGAAGCTTTCTTT
14,TRBJ1-2,.,.,TRBV18,CASSLDGVQGGYTF,TGTGCCAGCTCACTCGACGGGGTACAAGGAGGCTACACCTTC
13,TRBJ1-1,TRBD1,.,TRBV2,CANHRGPNTEAFF,TGTGCCAATCACAGGGGCCCGAACACTGAAGCTTTCTTT
14,TRBJ1-1,TRBD1,.,TRBV4-2,CASSGDRGKTEAFF,TGTGCCAGCTCGGGGGACAGAGGGAAAACTGAAGCTTTCTTT
13,TRBJ1-1,.,.,TRBV27,CASSLSANTEAFF,TGTGCCAGCAGTTTATCAGCGAACACTGAAGCTTTCTTT
15,TRBJ2-5,.,.,TRBV28,CASSLGVGGLETQYF,TGTGCCAGCAGTTTAGGGGTCGGGGGGCTGGAGACCCAGTACTTC
12,TRBJ1-1,.,once,TRBV27,CASSTLDREAFF,TGTGCCAGCTCTACCCTCGACAGGGAAGCTTTCTTT
15,TRBJ2-2,.,few,TRBV9,CASSVYSGGPGELFF,TGTGCCAGCAGCGTATATTCAGGGGGGCCCGGGGAGCTGTTTTTT
16,TRBJ1-5,.,.,TRBV6-5,CASSYSYFQTNQPQHF,TGTGCCAGCAGTTACTCGTACTTCCAGACCAATCAGCCCCAGCATTTT
15,TRBJ1-6,.,few,TRBV19,CASKRSPDLGSPLHF,TGTGCCAGTAAACGATCACCGGATCTGGGTTCACCCCTCCACTTT
16,TRBJ1-5,.,.,TRBV5-5,CASSLGGNGGNQPQHF,TGTGCCAGCAGCTTGGGGGGGAATGGAGGCAATCAGCCCCAGCATTTT
14,TRBJ1-1,.,few,TRBV3-1/TRBV3-2,CASSQVGQGTEAFF,TGTGCCAGCAGCCAAGTTGGGCAGGGCACTGAAGCTTTCTTT
15,TRBJ1-4,.,.,TRBV28,CASSGAVWTNEKLFF,TGTGCCAGCTCAGGGGCCGTGTGGACTAATGAAAAACTGTTTTTT
13,TRBJ2-1,.,.,TRBV7-2,CASSLMEANEQFF,TGTGCCAGCAGCTTAATGGAAGCGAATGAGCAGTTCTTC
17,TRBJ1-1,.,.,TRBV5-1,CASSAGPGRTRNTEAFF,TGCGCCAGCAGCGCGGGGCCAGGACGGACAAGGAACACTGAAGCTTTCTTT
14,TRBJ2-7,.,.,TRBV2,CASSVQGTSYEQYF,TGTGCCAGCAGTGTCCAGGGGACCTCCTACGAGCAGTACTTC
14,TRBJ2-5,.,.,TRBV5-4,CASSLGGMRETQYF,TGTGCCAGCAGTTTAGGGGGGATGAGGGAGACCCAGTACTTC
15,TRBJ2-7,TRBD1,.,TRBV28,CASSLRQGAVHEQYF,TGTGCCAGCAGTTTGAGACAGGGGGCGGTTCACGAGCAGTACTTC
17,TRBJ2-2,.,.,TRBV19,CASKVGTYRRRTGELFF,TGTGCCAGTAAGGTTGGCACATACCGTCGGAGGACCGGGGAGCTGTTTTTT
12,TRBJ2-1,.,.,TRBV5-8,CASSFDGNEQFF,TGTGCCAGCAGTTTTGATGGAAATGAGCAGTTCTTC
14,TRBJ2-2,.,.,TRBV3-1/TRBV3-2,CASSQQGTTGDLFF,TGTGCCAGCAGCCAACAGGGGACGACCGGTGATCTGTTTTTT